The rows below give T cell receptor beta chains drawn from one sample of a study of blood T cell repertoires in COVID-19. Sequenced by immunoSEQ multiplex PCR; TCRdb stores in-frame clones only, minus some. The repertoire holds about 81,000 clones, with around 80% as singletons. Sequencing was carried out using peripheral blood. These receptors were obtained from a human donor in a cohort sampled during active COVID-19. The conserved cysteine and the conserved F or W are not part of the CDR3 here.

>TRBJ2-5|TRBV7-9
ASSLDGFWGVETQY
>TRBJ2-7|TRBV27
ASSLGYPGTGAYEQY
>TRBJ1-3|TRBV10-3
AIRQGQSGNTIY
>TRBJ1-4|TRBV7-9
ASSPLGGVTNEKLF
>TRBJ1-2|TRBV7-9
ASSLGQGATSNYGYT
>TRBJ2-1|TRBV7-2
ASSLQLPPDEQF
>TRBJ2-7|TRBV18
ASSPYPGTGNYEQY
>TRBJ2-7|TRBV6-2/TRBV6-3
ASSRTPDNEQY
>TRBJ1-6|TRBV5-1
ASGEGPGRDSPLH
>TRBJ1-2|TRBV19
ASSTGTVNYGYT
>TRBJ1-4|TRBV7-2
ASRPGTNEKLF
>TRBJ1-2|TRBV6-5
ASSSDRGYGYT
>TRBJ2-7|TRBV5-1
ASSPWTGSYEQY
>TRBJ2-7|TRBV29-1
SVDQGVNSYEQY
>TRBJ2-7|TRBV10-1
ASSDGGMRLYEQY
>TRBJ2-3|TRBV5-1
ASRVAGGTDTQY
>TRBJ1-5|TRBV28
ASSPVGEGNQPQH
>TRBJ2-5|TRBV6-5
ASSIGQRRQETQY
>TRBJ1-1|TRBV19
ASSRGPNTEAF
>TRBJ2-2|TRBV4-2
ASSQVGLAVNTGELF
>TRBJ2-2|TRBV12-5
ASGLRQGVFGELF
>TRBJ2-7|TRBV5-1
ASSSLQLRGSYEQY
>TRBJ2-3|TRBV2
ASSGGLSLDTQY
>TRBJ2-5|TRBV19
ASSPRGTSGGAWETQY
>TRBJ1-6|TRBV27
ASSLGDRESPLH
>TRBJ2-3|TRBV6-5
ASSYSLTADTQY
>TRBJ1-2|TRBV7-2
AIEQGAGYT
>TRBJ2-2|TRBV5-8
ASSRTVTGELF
>TRBJ1-2|TRBV20-1
SASVGQGAHGYT
>TRBJ1-6|TRBV4-1
ASSQEKYTGSSYNSPLH
>TRBJ2-2|TRBV5-4
ASSPQGGNTGELF
>TRBJ1-6|TRBV10-3
AISESGSFNSPLH
>TRBJ1-2|TRBV24-1
ATSAGGSYGYT
>TRBJ1-6|TRBV28
ASSQTRDRKSPLH
>TRBJ2-2|TRBV29-1
SGNRANTGELF
>TRBJ1-2|TRBV2
ASRTRANYGYT
>TRBJ2-7|TRBV6-5
ASSYSGEGEQY
>TRBJ2-7|TRBV5-5
ASSLGRGRGYEQY
>TRBJ1-4|TRBV6-5
ASSYVSGIGEKLF
>TRBJ1-1|TRBV7-8
ASGWRGPNTEAF
>TRBJ1-6|TRBV5-1
ASSLGPRDGGNSPLH
>TRBJ2-7|TRBV20-1
SASEGAYEQY